This T cell receptor beta chain is drawn from a study of spatial heterogeneity in lung cancer. Study at large: Averaged across combinations, each unique TCR and UMI pairing appeared more than ten times in raw reads, which were uncorrected. General study points: Tumor mutation count correlated with how many alpha and beta TCRs expanded intratumorally.

Each CDR3 protein gets one entry after TCRdb re-called the 5' RACE reads with MiXCR. The sample lists around 18,000 distinct CDR3 sequences, 7% to 8% occurring once. The junction had 7 bases not matched to a gene; V was cut back by 4 bases and J by 0 bases. CDR1 is SGHRS, CDR2 YFSETQ, per germline. The CDR3 spans 18 residues. Regarding time point: sample taken at primary tumor resection. This clonotype was seen repeatedly, ten times or more. No antigen is known for it. The receptor comes from a female donor with early-stage non-small cell lung cancer. The rearrangement joins TRBV5-1 to TRBJ2-3, with 14 bases identical to TRBD2. This specimen was lung tumor tissue, taken at surgery. CDR3 sequence reads: CASSPGTSGGFSTDTQYF. DNA for the CDR3: TGCGCCAGCAGCCCCGGGACTAGCGGGGGATTTAGCACAGATACGCAGTATTTT.